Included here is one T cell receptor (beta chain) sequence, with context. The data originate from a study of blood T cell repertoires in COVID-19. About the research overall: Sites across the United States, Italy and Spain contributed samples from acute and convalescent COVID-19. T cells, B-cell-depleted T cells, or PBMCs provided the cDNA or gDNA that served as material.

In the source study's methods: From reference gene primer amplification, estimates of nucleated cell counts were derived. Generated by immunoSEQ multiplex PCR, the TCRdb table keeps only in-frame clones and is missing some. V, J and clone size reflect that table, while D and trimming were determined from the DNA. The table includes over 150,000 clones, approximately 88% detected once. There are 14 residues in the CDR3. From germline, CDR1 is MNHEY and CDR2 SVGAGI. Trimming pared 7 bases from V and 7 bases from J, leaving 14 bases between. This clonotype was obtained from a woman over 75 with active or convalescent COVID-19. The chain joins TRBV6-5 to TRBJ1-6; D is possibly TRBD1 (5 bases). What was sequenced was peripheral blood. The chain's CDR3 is CASIRVGGNSPLHF. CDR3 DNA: TGTGCCAGCATTAGGGTCGGGGGAAATTCACCCCTCCACTTT.